Shown below are 20 T cell receptor beta chains from a single sample sequenced in a study of control samples from healthy donors and cancer patients. Sequencing was performed with immunoSEQ multiplex PCR; in TCRdb, only in-frame clones are kept and a portion is missing. The table includes approximately 180,000 clones, roughly 92% detected once. Material: blood. These receptors all stem from a young woman in good health.

The chain carries TRBV6-5 and TRBJ1-2; a weak D match, TRBD1 (5 bases). This CDR3 has 14 amino acids. Trimming left V 0 bases short and J 4 bases short, with 9 bases between. The germline CDR1 and CDR2 sequences are MNHEY and SVGAGI. In DNA, the CDR3 is TGTGCCAGCAGTTACTCGAGAGGGGTCTATGGCTACACCTTC. Translating gives CASSYSRGVYGYTF.

The table lists this clone with a count of one. The chain carries TRBV27 and TRBJ1-2, with 10 positions matching TRBD1. CDR3 size: 15 residues. The trim removed 4 bases at V and 5 bases at J, leaving 7 bases unmatched. Germline loops: CDR1 MNHEY, CDR2 SMNVEV (reference sequence). In DNA form, the CDR3 reads TGTGCCAGCAGTTCCCCCGGGACAGGGGAATATGGCTACACCTTC. It codes for CASSSPGTGEYGYTF.

The V gene is TRBV12-3 or TRBV12-4, the J gene TRBJ2-2; D not certain. The V end was cut by 8 bases, the J end by 5 bases, with 12 bases between. The CDR3 runs to 13 residues. CDR3 DNA: TGTGCCAGCCGCGTAGGTGGGACCGGGGAGCTGTTTTTT. It is translated as CASRVGGTGELFF.

This clone was seen just once. The chain has TRBV19 and TRBJ1-1, with D maybe TRBD1 (5 bases). Germline CDR1 is LNHDA and CDR2 is SQIVND (reference sequence). The CDR3 length is 14 residues. Trimming removed 3 bases at V and 10 bases at J, with 18 bases between. The CDR3 DNA sequence: TGTGCCAGTAGTATCCAGGACCCGGGCCAGGGAGCTTTCTTT. This encodes CASSIQDPGQGAFF.

This chain connects TRBV6-1 to TRBJ2-7, with no clear D. Germline CDR1 is MNHNS and CDR2 is SASEGT. The CDR3 covers 13 residues. V dropped 1 base and J dropped 0 bases, with 4 bases sitting between them. CDR3 in amino acids: CASSEGPSYEQYF. CDR3 DNA sequence: TGTGCCAGCAGTGAAGGACCCTCCTACGAGCAGTACTTC.

The chain employs TRBV10-3 and TRBJ1-5; D gene unclear. V was cut by 2 bases and J by 3 bases, with 8 bases left in between. The CDR3 has 14 amino acids. Germline CDR1 ENHRY, CDR2 SYGVKD. The chain's CDR3 is CAISEEAVNQPQHF. The DNA of the CDR3 is TGTGCCATCAGTGAGGAGGCGGTCAATCAGCCCCAGCATTTT.

V gene TRBV9 combines with J gene TRBJ2-2; 9 bases fit TRBD2. The CDR3 loop spans 16 amino acids. Trimming at V came to 2 bases and at J to 1 base, leaving 3 bases not matched to a gene. The germline CDR1 and CDR2 sequences are SGDLS and YYNGEE. CDR3 in amino acids: CASSVSAGGNTGELFF. The CDR3 nucleotides read TGTGCCAGCAGCGTTTCAGCGGGGGGGAACACCGGGGAGCTGTTTTTT.

This sequence joins TRBV6-2 or TRBV6-3 and TRBJ2-7; D is undetermined. The CDR3 spans 14 residues. V was trimmed by 5 bases and J by 0 bases, leaving 11 bases between them. In germline, CDR1 is MNHEY, CDR2 SVGEGT. For the CDR3, the DNA is TGTGCCAGCAGTCGGGCCGCAAGCTCCTACGAGCAGTACTTC. Its translation is CASSRAASSYEQYF.

This clone showed up just once. V and J are TRBV19 and TRBJ1-1; no clear D gene. The CDR3 consists of 16 residues. Trimming shortened V by 1 base and J by 5 bases, and 17 bases separated the two germline ends. The germline V gene has CDR1 LNHDA and CDR2 SQIVND (reference sequence). CDR3: CASSIGASRRHTEAFF. The CDR3 DNA is TGTGCCAGTAGTATAGGGGCCAGTAGGAGGCATACTGAAGCTTTCTTT.

The chain combines TRBV6-5 with TRBJ1-1; D is perhaps TRBD1 (5 bases). Trimming removed 2 bases at V and 6 bases at J, with 10 bases between. The CDR3 covers 13 residues. CDR1 MNHEY and CDR2 SVGAGI come from the germline V gene. The CDR3 region is CASSYRGEAEAFF. The CDR3 nucleotides read TGTGCCAGCAGTTACAGGGGTGAGGCTGAAGCTTTCTTT.

This sequence joins TRBV14 and TRBJ1-2; D gene unclear. Germline V lookup: CDR1 SGHDN, CDR2 FVKESK. V was shortened by 1 base and J by 3 bases, with 9 bases between the two germline ends. The CDR3 runs 14 residues. CDR3 DNA sequence: TGTGCCAGCAGCCAAGGTATAGGACACTATGGCTACACCTTC. Translation: CASSQGIGHYGYTF.

This clone was picked up one time. This chain links TRBV9 with TRBJ1-3; the D gene is possibly TRBD1 (5 bases). In germline, CDR1 is SGDLS, CDR2 YYNGEE. This CDR3 region has 16 residues. The V end lost 0 bases, the J end lost 3 bases, and 13 bases lay between the germline ends. The chain's CDR3 is CASSVVGGESGNTIYF. The CDR3 region has the DNA TGTGCCAGCAGCGTAGTTGGAGGGGAAAGTGGAAACACCATATATTTT.

The genes are TRBV24-1 and TRBJ2-7; tentatively, D is TRBD1 (6 bases). In germline, CDR1 is KGHDR, CDR2 SFDVKD. This CDR3 comprises 17 residues. Trimming left V 5 bases short and J 3 bases short, with 22 bases between. The CDR3, as DNA: TGTGCCACCAGTGGAATGGGGAAAACCGGGACACACTACGAGCAGTACTTC. Its protein product is CATSGMGKTGTHYEQYF.

V and J are TRBV6-5 and TRBJ1-1; a possible D gene is TRBD1 (5 bases). This CDR3 is built from 14 residues. Germline V gene lookup returns CDR1 MNHEY and CDR2 SVGAGI. V lost 0 bases, J lost 4 bases, and 9 bases lay in between. The CDR3 loop is CASSYSSGGTEAFF. CDR3 sequence (DNA): TGTGCCAGCAGTTACTCTTCGGGGGGCACTGAAGCTTTCTTT.

Concerning this clone itself: The same CDR3 also results from other DNA sequences found in this sample. The CDR3 region is CASSSGYGYTF. The DNA of the CDR3 is TGTGCCAGTTCATCTGGGTATGGCTACACCTTC. This chain uses TRBV19 with TRBJ1-2; D not resolved. V lost 8 bases, J lost 5 bases, and 9 bases lay in between. Germline CDR1 reads LNHDA; CDR2 reads SQIVND (reference sequence). This CDR3 is built from 11 residues.

The chain recombines TRBV6-5 with TRBJ1-3; D may be TRBD1 (6 bases). The CDR3 length is 14 residues. The V end lost 7 bases, the J end lost 4 bases, and 14 bases lay between the germline ends. Germline loops: CDR1 MNHEY, CDR2 SVGAGI. CDR3 sequence reads: CASTDTGIGNTIYF. CDR3 bases: TGTGCCAGCACCGATACAGGGATAGGAAACACCATATATTTT.

The rearrangement joins TRBV2 to TRBJ1-2, with a tentative D call TRBD1 (6 bases). Germline CDR1 and CDR2: SNHLY and FYNNEI. The V gene lost 6 bases and the J gene lost 4 bases, with 15 bases spanning the gap. CDR3 length: 14 residues. In DNA form, the CDR3 reads TGTGCCAGCAGGCCTTGGGGGGCCAGCTATGGCTACACCTTC. The encoded protein is CASRPWGASYGYTF.

This clone was recorded only once. A junction end diverges from the germline sequence, so it may reflect a read error. The chain has TRBV20-1 and TRBJ1-1, with D maybe TRBD1 (5 bases). Germline V gene lookup returns CDR1 DFQATT and CDR2 SNEGSKA (reference sequence). This CDR3 spans 10 amino acids. CDR3 sequence: CSAKDTEAFF. The CDR3 DNA reads as TGCAGTGCTAAGGACACAGAAGCTTTCTTT.

J is TRBJ1-1 and V is TRBV12-3 or TRBV12-4; 7 bases fit TRBD1. This CDR3 has 13 amino acids. V gave up 5 bases and J gave up 5 bases; unmatched junction bases: 5. The CDR3 bases are TGTGCCAGCAGTCCCGTCAGGGGGACTGAAGCTTTCTTT. It yields the protein CASSPVRGTEAFF.

The V and J genes are TRBV15 and TRBJ2-5, with D perhaps assigned TRBD1 or TRBD2 (5 bases each). Trimming left V 0 bases short and J 10 bases short, with 18 bases between. CDR1 and CDR2 (germline): LNHNV, YYDKDF (reference sequence). The CDR3 has 15 amino acids. The CDR3 region has the DNA TGTGCCACCAGCAGAGACGGGACGGTAGAAAGAGGCCAGTACTTC. This sequence encodes CATSRDGTVERGQYF.